This TCR beta chain was profiled in a study of blood T cell repertoires in COVID-19. Study background: Acute-phase and convalescent COVID-19 samples originated in the United States, Italy and Spain. In each case, the material was cDNA or gDNA derived from T cells, B-cell-depleted T cells, or PBMCs.

Patients from Seattle were sampled longitudinally, starting during active infection. Method: immunoSEQ multiplex PCR; TCRdb's copy keeps in-frame clones and lacks some. The sample yields roughly 220,000 clones, about four fifths seen once. Trimming removed 7 bases from V and 13 bases from J, with 20 bases in between. The CDR3 has 13 amino acids. Germline CDR1 and CDR2: MNHEY and SVGAGI. The sample taken for sequencing was peripheral blood. The chain couples TRBV6-5 to TRBJ1-5; the D is unclear. The clonotype comes from a woman older than 75 with COVID-19, enrolled during active disease. Here the CDR3 DNA reads TGTGCCAGCACTGGCAGAGACTCTTTATCTCAGCATTTT. Amino acids: CASTGRDSLSQHF.